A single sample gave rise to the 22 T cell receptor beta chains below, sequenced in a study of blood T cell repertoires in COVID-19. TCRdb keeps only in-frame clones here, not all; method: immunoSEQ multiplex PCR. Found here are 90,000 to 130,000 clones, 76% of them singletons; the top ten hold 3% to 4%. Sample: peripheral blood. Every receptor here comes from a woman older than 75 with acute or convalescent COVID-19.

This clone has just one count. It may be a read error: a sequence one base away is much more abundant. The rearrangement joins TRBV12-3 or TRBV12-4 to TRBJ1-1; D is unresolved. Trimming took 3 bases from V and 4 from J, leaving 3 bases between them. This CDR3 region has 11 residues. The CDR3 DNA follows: TGTGCCAGCAGTTTTAGCACTGAAGCTTTCTTT. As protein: CASSFSTEAFF.

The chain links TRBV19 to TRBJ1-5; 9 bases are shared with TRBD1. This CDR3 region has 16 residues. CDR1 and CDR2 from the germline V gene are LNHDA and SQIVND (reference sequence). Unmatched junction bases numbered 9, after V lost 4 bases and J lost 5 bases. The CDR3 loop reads CASSTRQGGFDQPQHF. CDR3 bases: TGTGCCAGTAGTACCCGACAGGGGGGATTCGATCAGCCCCAGCATTTT.

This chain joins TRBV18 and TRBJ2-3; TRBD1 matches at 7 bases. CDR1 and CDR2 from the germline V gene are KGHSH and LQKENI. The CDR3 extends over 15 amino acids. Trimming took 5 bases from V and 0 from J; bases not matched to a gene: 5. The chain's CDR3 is CASSGQGDSTDTQYF. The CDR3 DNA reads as TGTGCCAGCTCAGGTCAGGGGGATAGCACAGATACGCAGTATTTT.

The CDR3 nucleotides are TGCGCCAGCAGTGCCCTATCCCTAGCGGGAGGAAATGAGCAGTTCTTC. Translated, it gives CASSALSLAGGNEQFF. The chain uses TRBV10-2 and TRBJ2-1; TRBD2 aligns across 11 bases. J lost 7 bases, V lost 4 bases, and 9 bases had no gene match. Germline CDR1 reads WSHSY; CDR2 reads SAAADI. This CDR3 is 16 amino acids long.

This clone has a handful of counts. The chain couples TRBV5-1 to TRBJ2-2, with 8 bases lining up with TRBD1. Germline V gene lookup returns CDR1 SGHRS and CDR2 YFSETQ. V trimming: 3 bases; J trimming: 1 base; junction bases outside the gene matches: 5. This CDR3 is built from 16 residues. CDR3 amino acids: CASSSGGTGNTGELFF. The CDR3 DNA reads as TGCGCCAGCAGCTCTGGTGGGACAGGGAACACCGGGGAGCTGTTTTTT.

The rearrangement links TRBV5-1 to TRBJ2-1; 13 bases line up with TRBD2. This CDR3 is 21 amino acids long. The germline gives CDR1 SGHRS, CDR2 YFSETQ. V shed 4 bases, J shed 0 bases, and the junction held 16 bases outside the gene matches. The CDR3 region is CASSRGDRTSGGLSSYNEQFF. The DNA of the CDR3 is TGCGCCAGCAGCCGAGGAGACAGGACTAGCGGGGGCCTCAGCTCCTACAATGAGCAGTTCTTC.

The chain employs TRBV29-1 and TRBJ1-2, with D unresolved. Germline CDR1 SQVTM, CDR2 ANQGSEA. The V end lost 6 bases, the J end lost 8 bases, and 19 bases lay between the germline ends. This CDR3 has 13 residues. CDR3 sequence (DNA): TGCAGCGTGGCTTCCCCCCTTATAAGAGGCTACACCTTC. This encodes CSVASPLIRGYTF.

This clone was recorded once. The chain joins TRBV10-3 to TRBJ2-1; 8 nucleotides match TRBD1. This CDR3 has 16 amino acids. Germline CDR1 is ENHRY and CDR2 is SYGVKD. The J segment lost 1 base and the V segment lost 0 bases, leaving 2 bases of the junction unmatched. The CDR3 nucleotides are TGTGCCATCAGTGAGTCCCAGGGGGCTTCCTACAATGAGCAGTTCTTC. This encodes CAISESQGASYNEQFF.

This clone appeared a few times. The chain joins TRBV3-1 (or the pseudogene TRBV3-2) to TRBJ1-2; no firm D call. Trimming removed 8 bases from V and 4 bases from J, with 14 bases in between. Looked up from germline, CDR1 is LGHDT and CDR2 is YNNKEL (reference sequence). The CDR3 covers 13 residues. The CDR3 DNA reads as TGTGCCAGCGGCACCGCCCCTGGCTATGGCTACACCTTC. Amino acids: CASGTAPGYGYTF.

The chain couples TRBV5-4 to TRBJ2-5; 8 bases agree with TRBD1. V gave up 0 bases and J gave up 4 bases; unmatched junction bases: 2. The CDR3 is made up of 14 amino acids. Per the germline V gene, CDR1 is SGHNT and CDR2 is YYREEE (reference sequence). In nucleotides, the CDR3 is TGTGCCAGCAGCTTGGGAGGACAGGGAGAGACCCAGTACTTC. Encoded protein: CASSLGGQGETQYF.

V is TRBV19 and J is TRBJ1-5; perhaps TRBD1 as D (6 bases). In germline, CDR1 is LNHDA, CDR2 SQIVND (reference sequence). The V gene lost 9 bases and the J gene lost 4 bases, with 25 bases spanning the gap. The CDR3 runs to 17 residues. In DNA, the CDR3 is TGTGCCAGACCGCAGCCCCCTCCGGGGGGCCCAAATCAGCCCCAGCATTTT. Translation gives CARPQPPPGGPNQPQHF.

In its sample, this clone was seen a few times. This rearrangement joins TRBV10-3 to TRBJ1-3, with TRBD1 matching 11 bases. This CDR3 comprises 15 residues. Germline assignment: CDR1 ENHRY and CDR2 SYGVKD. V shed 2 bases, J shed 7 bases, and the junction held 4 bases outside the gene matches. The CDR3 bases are TGTGCCATCAGTGAGAGGACAGGGGGCGGGAACACCATATATTTT. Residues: CAISERTGGGNTIYF.

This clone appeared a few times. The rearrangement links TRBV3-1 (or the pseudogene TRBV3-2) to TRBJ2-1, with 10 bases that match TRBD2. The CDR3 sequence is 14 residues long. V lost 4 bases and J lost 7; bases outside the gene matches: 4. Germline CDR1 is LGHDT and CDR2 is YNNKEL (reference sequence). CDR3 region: CASSRTSGGNEQFF. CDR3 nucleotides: TGTGCCAGCAGCCGGACTAGCGGAGGGAATGAGCAGTTCTTC.

The chain's CDR3 is CASLGASGNTIYF. For the CDR3, the DNA is TGTGCCAGCTTGGGGGCCTCTGGAAACACCATATATTTT. V and J are TRBV7-8 and TRBJ1-3; tentatively, D is TRBD1 (6 bases). The V and J ends lost 8 bases and 0 bases respectively, with 8 bases between them. Germline V CDR1 and CDR2: SGHVS, FQNEAQ. CDR3 length equals 13 residues.

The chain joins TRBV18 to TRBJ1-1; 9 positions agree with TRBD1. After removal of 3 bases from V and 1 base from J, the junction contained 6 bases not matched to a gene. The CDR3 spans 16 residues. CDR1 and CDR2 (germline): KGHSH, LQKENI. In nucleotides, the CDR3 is TGTGCCAGCTCACCTAGGACAGGGGCAAGGAACACTGAAGCTTTCTTT. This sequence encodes CASSPRTGARNTEAFF.

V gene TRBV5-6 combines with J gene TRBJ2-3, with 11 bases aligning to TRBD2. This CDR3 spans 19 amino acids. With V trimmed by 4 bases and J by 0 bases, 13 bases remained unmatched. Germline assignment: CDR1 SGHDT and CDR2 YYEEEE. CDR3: CASSRPGLAAKTSTDTQYF. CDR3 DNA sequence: TGTGCCAGCAGCCGTCCGGGACTAGCGGCGAAAACTAGCACAGATACGCAGTATTTT.

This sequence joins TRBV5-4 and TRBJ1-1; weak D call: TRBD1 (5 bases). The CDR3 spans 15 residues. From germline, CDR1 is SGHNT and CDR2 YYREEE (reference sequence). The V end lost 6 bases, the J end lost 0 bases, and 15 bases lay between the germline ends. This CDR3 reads CASTIDSSMNTEAFF. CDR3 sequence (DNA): TGTGCCAGCACCATCGACAGTTCCATGAACACTGAAGCTTTCTTT. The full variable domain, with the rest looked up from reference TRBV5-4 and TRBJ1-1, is ETGVTQSPTHLIKTRGQQVTLRCSSQSGHNTVSWYQQALGQGPQFIFQYYREEENGRGNFPPRFSGLQFPNYSSELNVNALELDDSALYLCASTIDSSMNTEAFFGQGTRLTVV.

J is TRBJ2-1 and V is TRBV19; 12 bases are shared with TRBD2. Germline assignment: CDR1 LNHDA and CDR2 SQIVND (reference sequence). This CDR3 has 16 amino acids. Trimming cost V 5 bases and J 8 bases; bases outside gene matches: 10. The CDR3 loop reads CASSPPTSGSPYEQFF. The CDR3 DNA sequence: TGTGCCAGTAGTCCCCCGACTAGCGGGAGCCCCTATGAGCAGTTCTTC. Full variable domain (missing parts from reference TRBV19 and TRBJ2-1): DGGITQSPKYLFRKEGQNVTLSCEQNLNHDAMYWYRQDPGQGLRLIYYSQIVNDFQKGDIAEGYSVSREKKESFPLTVTSAQKNPTAFYLCASSPPTSGSPYEQFFGPGTRLTVL.

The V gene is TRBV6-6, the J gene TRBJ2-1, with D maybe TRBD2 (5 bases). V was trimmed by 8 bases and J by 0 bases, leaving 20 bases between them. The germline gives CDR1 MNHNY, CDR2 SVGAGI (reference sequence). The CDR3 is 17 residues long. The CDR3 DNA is TGTGCCAGCCGTCGGGGTGTAAATCGGGGCTCCTACAATGAGCAGTTCTTC. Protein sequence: CASRRGVNRGSYNEQFF.

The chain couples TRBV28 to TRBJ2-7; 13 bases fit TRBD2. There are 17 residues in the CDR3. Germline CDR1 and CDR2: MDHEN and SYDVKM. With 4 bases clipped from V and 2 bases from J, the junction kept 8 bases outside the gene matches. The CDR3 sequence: CASSYPGLAGFTYEQYF. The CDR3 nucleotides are TGTGCCAGCAGTTACCCGGGACTAGCGGGATTCACCTACGAGCAGTACTTC.

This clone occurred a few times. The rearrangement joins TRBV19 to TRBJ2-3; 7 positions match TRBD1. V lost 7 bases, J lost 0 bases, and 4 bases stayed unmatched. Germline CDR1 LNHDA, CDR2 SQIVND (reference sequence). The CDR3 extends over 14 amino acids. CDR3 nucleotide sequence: TGTGCCAGTACACCGGGACAGAGCACAGATACGCAGTATTTT. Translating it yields CASTPGQSTDTQYF.

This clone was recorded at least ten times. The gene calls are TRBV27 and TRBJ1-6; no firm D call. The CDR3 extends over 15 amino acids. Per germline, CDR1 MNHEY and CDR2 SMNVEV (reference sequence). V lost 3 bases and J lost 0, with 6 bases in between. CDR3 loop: CASSFGGSYNSPLHF. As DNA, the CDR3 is TGTGCCAGCAGTTTCGGCGGCTCCTATAATTCACCCCTCCACTTT.